This TCR beta chain derives from a study of shared clonotypes between healthy human individuals. Whole-study context: Plates per donor: three CD4 naive, three CD4 memory, two CD8 naive, one CD8 memory.

The CDR3 consists of 11 residues. Germline V gives CDR1 DFQATT, CDR2 SNEGSKA (reference sequence). Trimming removed 3 bases at V and 5 bases at J, with 8 bases between. Only in-frame clones appear in the TCRdb table, and some are missing; sequencing was by immunoSEQ multiplex PCR. The sample gives roughly 640,000 clones, approximately 79% of which show up once; less than 2% is in the top ten. The rearrangement links TRBV20-1 to TRBJ2-7; D is ambiguous. Sequenced: memory CD4+ T cells sorted from blood. The subset here: CD45RA-negative fraction. The receptor was derived from a woman aged 25 to 39 in good health. The CDR3 nucleotides read TGCAGTGCTAGTGCGACTGACGAGCAGTACTTC. This gives the protein CSASATDEQYF.